The 30 T cell receptor beta chains below were found in one sample sequenced in a study of blood T cell repertoires in COVID-19 (dated by TCRdb to the early 2020s). Receptor amplification or capture employed the immunoSEQ multiplex PCR assay. TCRdb stores this immuneACCESS table with in-frame sequences only. Part of the clones is absent; in the studies checked, under half of the shortfall reflects unresolved V genes, and no reason is known for the rest. The sample table holds 130,000 to 150,000 clones, of which 80% to 85% were seen once. The biggest ten clones account for roughly 8.2% of the sample. The source material was peripheral blood. The source is a human donor in a cohort sampled during active COVID-19.

The chain is built from TRBV7-2 and TRBJ1-2; TRBD1 matches at 10 bases. Germline values: CDR1 SGHTA, CDR2 FQGNSA. Losses at the gene ends were 5 bases for V and 5 bases for J; bases not matched to a gene: 5. CDR3 length: 14 residues. The CDR3, as DNA: TGTGCCAGCAGCCAGTGGACAGGGGGGTATGGCTACACCTTC. Its translation is CASSQWTGGYGYTF.

CDR3 nucleotides: TGTGCCAGCTCACCAGGCGGGAGCTCCTACGAGCAGTACTTC. Amino acids: CASSPGGSSYEQYF. The rearrangement links TRBV18 to TRBJ2-7; the match to TRBD2 covers 7 bases. CDR1 KGHSH and CDR2 LQKENI come from the germline V gene. CDR3 length equals 14 residues. V lost 2 bases to trimming and J lost 0 bases; unmatched junction nucleotides: 1.

This clone was observed a single time. The gene calls are TRBV18 and TRBJ1-4, with TRBD1 matching over 8 bases. Trimming at V came to 4 bases and at J to 1 base, leaving 5 bases not matched to a gene. This CDR3 spans 16 amino acids. CDR1 and CDR2 (germline): KGHSH, LQKENI. CDR3 amino acids: CASSRQGAGTNEKLFF. DNA for the CDR3: TGTGCCAGCTCACGGCAGGGGGCTGGAACTAATGAAAAACTGTTTTTT.

The chain employs TRBV28 and TRBJ2-7, with 11 bases lining up with TRBD2. V shed 2 bases and J 3 bases; nucleotides not matched to a gene: 3. Germline lookup yields CDR1 MDHEN and CDR2 SYDVKM. The CDR3 contains 15 residues. In DNA, the CDR3 is TGTGCCAGCAGTTTACACCTAGCGGGAGGCTACGAGCAGTACTTC. Its protein is CASSLHLAGGYEQYF.

The chain joins TRBV4-2 to TRBJ2-1; perhaps TRBD1 as D (5 bases). The V end was cut by 5 bases, the J end by 0 bases, with 11 bases between. Per the germline V gene, CDR1 is LGHNA and CDR2 is YNFKEQ. CDR3 length equals 15 residues. The CDR3 DNA reads as TGTGCCAGCAGCGCCCAGGGCAGCTCCTACAATGAGCAGTTCTTC. Its translation: CASSAQGSSYNEQFF.

As DNA, the CDR3 is TGTGCCAGCAGCTTGGGGGACTTCTACTTGAGGCAGTACTTC. This translates into CASSLGDFYLRQYF. The rearrangement links TRBV5-5 to TRBJ2-7, with D possibly matching TRBD2 (6 bases). Per germline, CDR1 SGHKS and CDR2 YYEKEE (reference sequence). V was shortened by 0 bases and J by 9 bases, with 16 bases between the two germline ends. The CDR3 has 14 residues. The complete variable domain, with remaining parts taken from reference TRBV5-5 and TRBJ2-7, reads DAGVTQSPTHLIKTRGQQVTLRCSPISGHKSVSWYQQVLGQGPQFIFQYYEKEERGRGNFPDRFSARQFPNYSSELNVNALLLGDSALYLCASSLGDFYLRQYFGPGTRLTVT.

The chain joins TRBV2 to TRBJ2-2; 11 bases map to TRBD2. Germline V gene data show CDR1 as SNHLY and CDR2 as FYNNEI. The trim removed 3 bases at V and 3 bases at J, leaving 3 bases unmatched. The CDR3 consists of 16 residues. CDR3 sequence (DNA): TGTGCCAGCAGTGAGGGACTAGCGGCCGACACCGGGGAGCTGTTTTTT. Protein sequence: CASSEGLAADTGELFF.

V gene TRBV5-6 combines with J gene TRBJ1-2; no clear D gene. Germline V gives CDR1 SGHDT, CDR2 YYEEEE. The CDR3 is made up of 12 amino acids. The V gene lost 3 bases and the J gene lost 8 bases, with 11 bases spanning the gap. This CDR3 is CASSSSLQGYTF. In nucleotides, the CDR3 is TGTGCCAGCAGCTCGTCCTTACAGGGCTACACCTTC.

V usage is TRBV27 and J usage is TRBJ2-5; TRBD2 matches at 11 bases. The J segment lost 4 bases and the V segment lost 5 bases, leaving 9 bases of the junction unmatched. The CDR3 runs 16 residues. Germline-derived CDR1 and CDR2 are MNHEY and SMNVEV (reference sequence). CDR3 loop: CASSTGTSGSIETQYF. CDR3 DNA: TGTGCCAGCAGTACCGGCACTAGCGGGAGTATAGAGACCCAGTACTTC.

The V gene is TRBV7-8, the J gene TRBJ2-7; the match to TRBD2 covers 9 bases. This CDR3 spans 15 amino acids. V gave up 5 bases and J gave up 3 bases; unmatched junction bases: 8. Germline CDR1 reads SGHVS; CDR2 reads FQNEAQ. CDR3 in amino acids: CASSPRLADHYEQYF. The CDR3, as DNA: TGTGCCAGCAGCCCAAGACTAGCGGACCACTACGAGCAGTACTTC.

V usage is TRBV5-1 and J usage is TRBJ2-3, with 7 bases aligning to TRBD2. V was pared by 5 bases and J by 9 bases, with 12 bases of the junction left unmatched. The CDR3 consists of 14 residues. Germline V gives CDR1 SGHRS, CDR2 YFSETQ. CDR3 residues: CASSPGRAPPTQYF. CDR3 nucleotide sequence: TGCGCCAGCAGTCCAGGGAGGGCACCCCCAACGCAGTATTTT.

The J gene is TRBJ2-3, the V gene TRBV18; D remains unclear. The V end was cut by 2 bases, the J end by 0 bases, with 18 bases between. The length of the CDR3 is 18 residues. CDR1 and CDR2 (germline): KGHSH, LQKENI. The CDR3 sequence is CASSPNASGLASTDTQYF. DNA for the CDR3: TGTGCCAGCTCACCAAACGCCTCGGGTCTTGCTAGCACAGATACGCAGTATTTT. The whole variable domain, filled in from reference TRBV18 and TRBJ2-3, reads NAGVMQNPRHLVRRRGQEARLRCSPMKGHSHVYWYRQLPEEGLKFMVYLQKENIIDESGMPKERFSAEFPKEGPSILRIQQVVRGDSAAYFCASSPNASGLASTDTQYFGPGTRLTVL.

This chain connects TRBV6-5 to TRBJ2-7, with TRBD2 identical over 8 bases. This CDR3 region has 16 residues. The trim removed 0 bases at V and 2 bases at J, leaving 6 bases unmatched. Germline loops: CDR1 MNHEY, CDR2 SVGAGI. CDR3 DNA sequence: TGTGCCAGCAGTTACTCGATTGCGGGAGGTCCCTACGAGCAGTACTTC. Translated: CASSYSIAGGPYEQYF.

V and J are TRBV19 and TRBJ1-4; D uncertain. CDR1 and CDR2 (germline): LNHDA, SQIVND (reference sequence). V lost 6 bases, J lost 8 bases, and 7 bases lay in between. The CDR3 runs to 11 residues. In nucleotides, the CDR3 is TGTGCCAGTAGGTCAATCGAAAAACTGTTTTTT. Its protein is CASRSIEKLFF. Full variable domain (remainder filled in from reference TRBV19 and TRBJ1-4): DGGITQSPKYLFRKEGQNVTLSCEQNLNHDAMYWYRQDPGQGLRLIYYSQIVNDFQKGDIAEGYSVSREKKESFPLTVTSAQKNPTAFYLCASRSIEKLFFGSGTQLSVL.

J is TRBJ1-6 and V is TRBV6-6; tentatively, D is TRBD1 (5 bases). The CDR3 loop spans 11 amino acids. CDR1 and CDR2 (germline): MNHNY, SVGAGI (reference sequence). V dropped 4 bases and J dropped 15 bases, with 10 bases sitting between them. CDR3 sequence (DNA): TGTGCCAGCAGTTTCGGACATGTCCTCCACTTT. Amino acids: CASSFGHVLHF.

CDR3 DNA: TGCGCCAGCTCCTCCTTACAGGGCTACGAGCAGTACTTC. It encodes CASSSLQGYEQYF. This sequence joins TRBV5-1 and TRBJ2-7, with TRBD1 as a possible D gene (6 bases). Germline loops: CDR1 SGHRS, CDR2 YFSETQ. The V gene lost 7 bases and the J gene lost 3 bases, with 14 bases spanning the gap. The CDR3 consists of 13 residues.

CDR3 protein: CASSLGPSGRAPDTQYF. The CDR3, as DNA: TGCGCCAGCAGCTTGGGGCCTAGCGGGAGGGCCCCAGATACGCAGTATTTT. The chain couples TRBV5-1 to TRBJ2-3; TRBD2 matches 12 bases. Germline V gene sequence: CDR1 SGHRS, CDR2 YFSETQ. This CDR3 is 17 amino acids long. Trimming cost V 0 bases and J 4 bases; bases outside gene matches: 6.

The V call is TRBV7-9, the J call TRBJ1-6; D uncertain. The ends were cut back, 7 bases at V and 4 bases at J, with 17 bases in the middle. This CDR3 comprises 16 residues. Germline V gene data show CDR1 as SEHNR and CDR2 as FQNEAQ (reference sequence). DNA for the CDR3: TGTGCCAGCACTGCTTATCCTCGGGGATATAATTCACCCCTCCACTTT. Protein product: CASTAYPRGYNSPLHF. The full variable domain, with the rest looked up from reference TRBV7-9 and TRBJ1-6, is DTGVSQNPRHKITKRGQNVTFRCDPISEHNRLYWYRQTLGQGPEFLTYFQNEAQLEKSRLLSDRFSAERPKGSFSTLEIQRTEQGDSAMYLCASTAYPRGYNSPLHFGNGTRLTVT.

This clone appeared once. The CDR3 DNA reads as TGCAGCGTAGACGGGACAACTAGCACAGATACGCAGTATTTT. Translating gives CSVDGTTSTDTQYF. The rearrangement joins TRBV29-1 to TRBJ2-3; maybe TRBD1 (6 bases). The CDR3 has 14 amino acids. V gave up 6 bases and J gave up 0 bases, with 13 bases separating them. Germline V gives CDR1 SQVTM, CDR2 ANQGSEA.

The chain uses TRBV7-2 and TRBJ2-7, with D maybe TRBD1 (6 bases). This CDR3 contains 13 residues. Trimming stripped 5 bases from V and 4 bases from J, with 12 bases between. In germline, CDR1 is SGHTA, CDR2 FQGNSA. The CDR3: CASSRDTNYEQYF. CDR3 coding DNA: TGTGCCAGCAGCCGGGACACCAATTACGAGCAGTACTTC.

Here the CDR3 reads CASSGQGLGQYNEQFF. The CDR3 DNA reads as TGTGCCAGCAGTGGACAGGGTTTGGGACAATACAATGAGCAGTTCTTC. The gene calls are TRBV2 and TRBJ2-1, with 7 nucleotides matching TRBD1. Trimming cost V 4 bases and J 4 bases; bases outside gene matches: 10. Germline V gives CDR1 SNHLY, CDR2 FYNNEI. This CDR3 has 16 amino acids.

The V and J genes are TRBV5-1 and TRBJ2-1; D is perhaps TRBD2 (6 bases). V dropped 2 bases and J dropped 7 bases, with 13 bases sitting between them. The CDR3 length is 14 residues. Per the germline V gene, CDR1 is SGHRS and CDR2 is YFSETQ. In nucleotides, the CDR3 is TGCGCCAGCAGCTTCAACCGACTAGTTAATGAGCAGTTCTTC. It translates to CASSFNRLVNEQFF.

The chain employs TRBV3-1 (or the pseudogene TRBV3-2) and TRBJ2-7, with 11 bases that match TRBD2. Germline V lookup: CDR1 LGHDT, CDR2 YNNKEL (reference sequence). The CDR3 sequence is 15 residues long. The V gene end was trimmed by 2 bases and the J gene end by 10 bases; junction bases not matched to a gene: 10. The CDR3 region is CASSQSSGLAGRQYF. CDR3 nucleotides: TGTGCCAGCAGCCAAAGCAGTGGACTAGCGGGTCGACAGTACTTC.

The chain employs TRBV29-1 and TRBJ2-7; 8 bases match TRBD1. Trimming took 2 bases from V and 3 from J; bases not matched to a gene: 0. CDR3 size: 12 residues. Per the germline V gene, CDR1 is SQVTM and CDR2 is ANQGSEA. In DNA form, the CDR3 reads TGCAGCGTTGAAACAGGGGGCTACGAGCAGTACTTC. This gives the protein CSVETGGYEQYF.

The chain links TRBV27 to TRBJ1-2; D gene unclear. The CDR3 runs to 16 residues. V gave up 6 bases and J gave up 5 bases, with 22 bases separating them. Germline CDR1 is MNHEY and CDR2 is SMNVEV (reference sequence). DNA of the CDR3: TGTGCCAGCAGGCCCTATTTGGAAGGCCGGAGTTATGGCTACACCTTC. Amino acids: CASRPYLEGRSYGYTF.

The rearrangement joins TRBV7-8 to TRBJ1-4, with a possible D match to TRBD1 (6 bases). CDR3 length equals 18 residues. Trimming removed 1 base from V and 0 bases from J, with 15 bases in between. From germline, CDR1 is SGHVS and CDR2 FQNEAQ. CDR3 bases: TGTGCCAGCAGCTTAGGCACAGGGTTAGGGGCAACTAATGAAAAACTGTTTTTT. Its protein is CASSLGTGLGATNEKLFF.

CDR3 loop: CASSSDPYRGPGANVLTF. Written as DNA, the CDR3 is TGTGCCAGCAGCTCAGACCCCTACAGGGGCCCTGGGGCCAACGTCCTGACTTTC. The rearrangement joins TRBV21-1 to TRBJ2-6; whether TRBD1, the table's D call, matches the DNA was not checked. TRBV21-1 is listed as a pseudogene. This CDR3 contains 18 residues.

CDR3 sequence (DNA): TGTGCCAGCAGTATCCGACCCACAGAGGGGGGGGGCGAGTCCTACGAGCAGTACTTC. Translated: CASSIRPTEGGGESYEQYF. The genes are TRBV27 and TRBJ2-7; TRBD2 might be the D (7 bases). The CDR3 has 19 residues. V was shortened by 5 bases and J by 1 base, with 27 bases between the two germline ends. The V gene's germline CDR1 is MNHEY and CDR2 SMNVEV (reference sequence).

The chain couples TRBV9 to TRBJ1-3, with D possibly matching TRBD1 (5 bases). V was clipped by 5 bases and J by 2 bases, with 11 bases between them. CDR3 size: 14 residues. Germline V CDR1 and CDR2: SGDLS, YYNGEE. CDR3 bases: TGTGCCAGCAGAGCCACGGGGGCTGGAAACACCATATATTTT. This encodes CASRATGAGNTIYF.

This sequence joins TRBV7-8 and TRBJ2-7; maybe TRBD2 (7 bases). This CDR3 region has 15 residues. V shed 7 bases and J shed 3 bases, with 19 bases lying between them. Per the germline V gene, CDR1 is SGHVS and CDR2 is FQNEAQ. The CDR3 sequence is CASTVRGRVGYEQYF. In nucleotides, the CDR3 is TGTGCCAGCACAGTTAGGGGGAGGGTTGGCTACGAGCAGTACTTC.